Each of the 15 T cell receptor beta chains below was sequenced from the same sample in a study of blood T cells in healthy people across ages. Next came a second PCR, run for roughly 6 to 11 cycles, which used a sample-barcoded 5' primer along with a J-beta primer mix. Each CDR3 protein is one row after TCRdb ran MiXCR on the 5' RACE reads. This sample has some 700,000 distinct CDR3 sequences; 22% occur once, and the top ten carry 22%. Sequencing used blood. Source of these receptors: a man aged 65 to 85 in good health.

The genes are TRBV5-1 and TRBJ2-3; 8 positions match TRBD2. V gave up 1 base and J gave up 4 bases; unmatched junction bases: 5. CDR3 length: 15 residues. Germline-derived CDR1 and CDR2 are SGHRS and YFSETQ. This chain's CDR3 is CASSLSGTRADTQYF. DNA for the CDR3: TGCGCCAGCAGCTTGTCCGGGACTAGGGCAGATACGCAGTATTTT.

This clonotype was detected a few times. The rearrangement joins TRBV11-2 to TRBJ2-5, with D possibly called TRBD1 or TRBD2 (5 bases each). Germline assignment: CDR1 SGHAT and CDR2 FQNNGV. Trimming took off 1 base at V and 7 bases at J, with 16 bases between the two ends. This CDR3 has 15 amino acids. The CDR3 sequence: CASSLALEGSRTQYF. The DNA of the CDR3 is TGTGCCAGCAGCTTAGCTCTTGAGGGGAGTAGGACCCAGTACTTC. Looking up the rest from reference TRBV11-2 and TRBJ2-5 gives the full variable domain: EAGVAQSPRYKIIEKRQSVAFWCNPISGHATLYWYQQILGQGPKLLIQFQNNGVVDDSQLPKDRFSAERLKGVDSTLKIQPAKLEDSAVYLCASSLALEGSRTQYFGPGTRLLVL.

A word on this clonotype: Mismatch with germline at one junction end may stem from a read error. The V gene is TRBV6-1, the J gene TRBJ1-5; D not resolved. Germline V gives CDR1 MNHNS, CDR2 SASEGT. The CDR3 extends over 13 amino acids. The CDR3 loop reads CAGSEASLRSQHF. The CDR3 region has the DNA TGTGCCGGCAGTGAAGCGTCGCTGAGGTCCCAGCATTTT.

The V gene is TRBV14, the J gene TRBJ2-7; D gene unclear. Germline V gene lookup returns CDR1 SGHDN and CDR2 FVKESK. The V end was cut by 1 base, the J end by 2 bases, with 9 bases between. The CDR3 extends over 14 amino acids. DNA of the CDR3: TGTGCCAGCAGCCAAGGGATGAACCCCTACGAGCAGTACTTC. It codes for CASSQGMNPYEQYF.

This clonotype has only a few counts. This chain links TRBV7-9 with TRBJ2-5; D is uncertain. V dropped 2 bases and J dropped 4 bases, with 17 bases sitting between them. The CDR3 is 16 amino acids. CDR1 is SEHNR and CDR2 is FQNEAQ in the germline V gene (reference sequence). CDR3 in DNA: TGTGCCAGCAGCTTATCGGCAGGCGCTTGCATAGAGACCCAGTACTTC. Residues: CASSLSAGACIETQYF. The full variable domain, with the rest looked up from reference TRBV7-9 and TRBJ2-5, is DTGVSQNPRHKITKRGQNVTFRCDPISEHNRLYWYRQTLGQGPEFLTYFQNEAQLEKSRLLSDRFSAERPKGSFSTLEIQRTEQGDSAMYLCASSLSAGACIETQYFGPGTRLLVL.

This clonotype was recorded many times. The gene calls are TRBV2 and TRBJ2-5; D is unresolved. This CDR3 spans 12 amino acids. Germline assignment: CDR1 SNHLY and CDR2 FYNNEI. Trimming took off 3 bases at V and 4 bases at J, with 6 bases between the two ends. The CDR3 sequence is CASSEVLETQYF. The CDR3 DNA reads TGTGCCAGCAGTGAGGTTTTAGAGACCCAGTACTTC.

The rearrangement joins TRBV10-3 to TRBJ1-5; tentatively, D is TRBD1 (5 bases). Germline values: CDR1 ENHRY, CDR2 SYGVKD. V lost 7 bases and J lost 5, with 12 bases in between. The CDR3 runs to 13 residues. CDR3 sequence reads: CAITRQLDQPQHF. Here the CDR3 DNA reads TGTGCCATCACCCGACAGCTGGATCAGCCCCAGCATTTT.

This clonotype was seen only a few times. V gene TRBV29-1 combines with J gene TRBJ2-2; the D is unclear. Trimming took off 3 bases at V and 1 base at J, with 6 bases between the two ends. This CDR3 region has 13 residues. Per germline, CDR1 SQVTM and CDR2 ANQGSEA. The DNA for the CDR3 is TGCAGCGTTGATAAGGGGAACACCGGGGAGCTGTTTTTT. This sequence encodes CSVDKGNTGELFF.

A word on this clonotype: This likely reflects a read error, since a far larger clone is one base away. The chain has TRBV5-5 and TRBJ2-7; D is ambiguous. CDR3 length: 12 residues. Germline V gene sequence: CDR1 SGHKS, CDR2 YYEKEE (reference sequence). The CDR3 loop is CASSLDSYEQCF. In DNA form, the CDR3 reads TGTGCCAGCAGCTTGGACTCCTACGAGCAGTGCTTC.

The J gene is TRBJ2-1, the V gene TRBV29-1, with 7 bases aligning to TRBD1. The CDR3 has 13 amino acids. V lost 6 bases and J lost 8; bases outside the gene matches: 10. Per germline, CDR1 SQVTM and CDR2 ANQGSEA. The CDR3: CSVAPVGGDEQFF. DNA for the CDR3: TGCAGCGTAGCCCCGGTAGGGGGCGATGAGCAGTTCTTC.

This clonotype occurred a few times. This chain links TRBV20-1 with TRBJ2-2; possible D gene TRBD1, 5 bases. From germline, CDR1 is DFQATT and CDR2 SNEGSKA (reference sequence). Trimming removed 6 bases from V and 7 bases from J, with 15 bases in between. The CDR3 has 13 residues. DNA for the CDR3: TGCAGTGCCATCCCAGGGTCGGACGGGGAGCTGTTTTTT. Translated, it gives CSAIPGSDGELFF.

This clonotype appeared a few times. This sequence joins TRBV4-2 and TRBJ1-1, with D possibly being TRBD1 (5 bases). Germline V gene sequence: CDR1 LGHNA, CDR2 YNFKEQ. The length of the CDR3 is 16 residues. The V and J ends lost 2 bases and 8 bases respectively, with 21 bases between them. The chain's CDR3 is CASSQQLQGGIGEAFF. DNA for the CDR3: TGTGCCAGCAGCCAACAGTTGCAGGGAGGAATCGGGGAAGCTTTCTTT.

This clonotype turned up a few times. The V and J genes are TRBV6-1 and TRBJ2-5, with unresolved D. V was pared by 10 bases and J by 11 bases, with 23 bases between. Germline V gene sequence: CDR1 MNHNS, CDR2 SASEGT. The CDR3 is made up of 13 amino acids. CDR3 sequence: CANSVESRGEQYF. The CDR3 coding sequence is TGTGCCAACTCCGTCGAGAGTAGAGGTGAGCAGTACTTC.

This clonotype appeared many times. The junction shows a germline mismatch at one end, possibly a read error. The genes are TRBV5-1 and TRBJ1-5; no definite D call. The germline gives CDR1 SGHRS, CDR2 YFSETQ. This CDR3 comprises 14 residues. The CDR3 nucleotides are TGTGCCAGCAGTTACGGTGGAGGTAATCAGCCCCAGCATTTT. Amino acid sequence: CASSYGGGNQPQHF.

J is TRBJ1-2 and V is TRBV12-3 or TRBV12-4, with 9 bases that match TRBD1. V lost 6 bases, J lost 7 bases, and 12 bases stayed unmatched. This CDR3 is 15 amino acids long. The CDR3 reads CASRLTGTGPSGYTF. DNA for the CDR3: TGTGCCAGCAGACTGACCGGGACAGGGCCCTCTGGCTACACCTTC.